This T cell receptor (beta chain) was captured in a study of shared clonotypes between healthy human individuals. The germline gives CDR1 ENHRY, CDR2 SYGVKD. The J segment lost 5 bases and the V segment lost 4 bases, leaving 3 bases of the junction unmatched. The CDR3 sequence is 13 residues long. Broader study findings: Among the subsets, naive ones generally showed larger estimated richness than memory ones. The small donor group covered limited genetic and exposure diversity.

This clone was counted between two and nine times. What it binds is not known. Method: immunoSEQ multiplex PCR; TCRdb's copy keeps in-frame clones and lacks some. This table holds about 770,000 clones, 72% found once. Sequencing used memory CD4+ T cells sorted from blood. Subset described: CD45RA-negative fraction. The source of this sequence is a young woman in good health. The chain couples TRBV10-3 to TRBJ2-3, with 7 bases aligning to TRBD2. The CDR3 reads CAISAREIDTQYF. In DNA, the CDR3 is TGTGCCATCAGTGCGCGGGAGATAGATACGCAGTATTTT.